The following is a TCR beta chain sequence with its context. Its antigen remains unknown. This specimen belongs to a study of shared clonotypes between healthy human individuals. The germline gives CDR1 SEHNR, CDR2 FQNEAQ (reference sequence). Deletions cut 5 bases from V and 0 bases from J, with 19 bases between. This CDR3 has 17 amino acids. The assay ran at deep level. Some clones are missing from TCRdb's copy, which holds only in-frame ones; the method was immunoSEQ multiplex PCR. The data contain 330,000 or so clones, 70% to 75% of them singletons. General study findings and limits: Represented diversity, genetic and exposure-history alike, was limited by few donors. Of the naive CD4 clonotypes, around 4.8% were shared across a handful of donors.

Sequenced: memory CD4+ T cells sorted from blood. Subset given: CD45RA-negative fraction. The chain carries TRBV7-9 and TRBJ1-2; weak D call: TRBD1 (6 bases). The receptor comes from a man aged 30-40 years in good health. CDR3 protein: CASSANRETKANYGYTF. The CDR3 DNA is TGTGCCAGCAGCGCAAACAGGGAAACAAAAGCTAACTATGGCTACACCTTC. The full variable domain, completed using reference TRBV7-9 and TRBJ1-2, is DTGVSQNPRHKITKRGQNVTFRCDPISEHNRLYWYRQTLGQGPEFLTYFQNEAQLEKSRLLSDRFSAERPKGSFSTLEIQRTEQGDSAMYLCASSANRETKANYGYTFGSGTRLTVV.